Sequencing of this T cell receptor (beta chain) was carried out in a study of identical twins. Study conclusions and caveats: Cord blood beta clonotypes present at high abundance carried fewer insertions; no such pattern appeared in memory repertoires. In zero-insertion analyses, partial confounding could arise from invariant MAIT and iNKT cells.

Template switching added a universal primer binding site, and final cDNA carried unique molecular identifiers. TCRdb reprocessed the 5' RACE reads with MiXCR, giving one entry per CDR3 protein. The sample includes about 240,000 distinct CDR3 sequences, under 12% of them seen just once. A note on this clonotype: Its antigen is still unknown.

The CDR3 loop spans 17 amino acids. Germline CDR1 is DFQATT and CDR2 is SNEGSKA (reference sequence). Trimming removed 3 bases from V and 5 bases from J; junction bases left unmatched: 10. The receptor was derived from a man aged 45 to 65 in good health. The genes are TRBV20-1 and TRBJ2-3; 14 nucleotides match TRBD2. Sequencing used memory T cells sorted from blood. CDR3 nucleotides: TGCAGTGCTAGGGCCCCGGGGACTAGCGGGGGTGGAGATACGCAGTATTTT. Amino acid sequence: CSARAPGTSGGGDTQYF.